The present entry profiles one T cell receptor (beta chain) with its context. The record originates from a study of blood T cell repertoires in COVID-19. Across the whole study: Researchers got acute and convalescent COVID-19 samples from the United States, Italy and Spain. T cells, B-cell-depleted T cells, or PBMCs supplied cDNA or gDNA.

Original data processing: Quantification of nucleated cells was approximated via reference gene primer amplification. Profiling relied on immunoSEQ multiplex PCR, and the TCRdb table lists in-frame clones only, not all of them. From that table come the V and J calls and clone size; the DNA was used to work out D and trimming. The repertoire holds just under 80,000 clones, with roughly 85% as singletons. Trimming removed 2 bases at V and 3 bases at J, with 8 bases between. The CDR3 runs 14 residues. In germline, CDR1 is SGHRS, CDR2 YFSETQ. J is TRBJ1-4 and V is TRBV5-1, with no clear D. The sequence was obtained from a human donor in a cohort sampled during active COVID-19. The sequenced sample was peripheral blood. CDR3 nucleotides: TGCGCCAGCAGCTTAAGACAAGCTAATGAAAAACTGTTTTTT. Its protein product is CASSLRQANEKLFF.